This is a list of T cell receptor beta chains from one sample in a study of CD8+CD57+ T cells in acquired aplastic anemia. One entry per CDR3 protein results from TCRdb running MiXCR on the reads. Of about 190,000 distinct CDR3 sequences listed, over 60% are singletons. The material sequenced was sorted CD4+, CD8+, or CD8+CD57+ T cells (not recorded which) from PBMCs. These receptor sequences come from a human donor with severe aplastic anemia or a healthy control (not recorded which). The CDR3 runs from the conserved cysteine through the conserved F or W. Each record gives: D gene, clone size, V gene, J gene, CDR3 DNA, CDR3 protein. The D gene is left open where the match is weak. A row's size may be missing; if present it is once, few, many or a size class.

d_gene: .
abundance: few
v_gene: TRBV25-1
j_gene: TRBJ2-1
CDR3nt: TGTGCCAGCAGTGAAAGGGAGAACGGACCTTACAATGAGCAGTTCTTC
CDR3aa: CASSERENGPYNEQFF

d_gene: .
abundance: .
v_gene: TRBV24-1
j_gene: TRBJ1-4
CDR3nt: TGTGCCACCAGTGACAGAGGGACAAGCGAAAAACTGTTTTTT
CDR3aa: CATSDRGTSEKLFF

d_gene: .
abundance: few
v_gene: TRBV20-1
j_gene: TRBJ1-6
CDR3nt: TGCAGTGCTAAGTCCGGGGTCCCTAATTCACCCCTCCACTTT
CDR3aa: CSAKSGVPNSPLHF

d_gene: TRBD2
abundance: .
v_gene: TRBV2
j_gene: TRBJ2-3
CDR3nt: TGTGCCAGCAGCGTAAGCGGGGGGGGCACAGATACGCAGTATTTT
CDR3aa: CASSVSGGGTDTQYF

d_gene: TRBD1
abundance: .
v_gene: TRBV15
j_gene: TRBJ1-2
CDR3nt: TGTGCCACCAAAGGACAGGGAGATGGCTACACCTTC
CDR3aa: CATKGQGDGYTF

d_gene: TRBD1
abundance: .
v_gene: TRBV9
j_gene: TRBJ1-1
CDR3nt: TGTGCCAGCAGCACCCCCCGAGGGGGCAGGGGGCATGGCACTGAAGCTTTCTTT
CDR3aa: CASSTPRGGRGHGTEAFF

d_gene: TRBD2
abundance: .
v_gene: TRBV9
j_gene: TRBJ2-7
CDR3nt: TGTGCCAGCAGCGTAGGGGTCGGGGGGGCAGGTGAGCAGTACTTC
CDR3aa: CASSVGVGGAGEQYF

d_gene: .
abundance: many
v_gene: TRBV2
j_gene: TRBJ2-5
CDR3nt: TGTGCCAGCAGTCTTGTCGGACCGATCCAAGAGACCCAGTACTTC
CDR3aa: CASSLVGPIQETQYF

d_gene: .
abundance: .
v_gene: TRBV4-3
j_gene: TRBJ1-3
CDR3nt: TGCGCCAGCAGCCAAGACGGGACGGGTGGAAACACCATATATTTT
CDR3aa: CASSQDGTGGNTIYF

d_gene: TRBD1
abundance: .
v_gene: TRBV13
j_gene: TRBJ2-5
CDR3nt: TGTGCCAGCAGCTTAGGTCACAGGGGGCTCGAAGAGACCCAGTACTTC
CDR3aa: CASSLGHRGLEETQYF

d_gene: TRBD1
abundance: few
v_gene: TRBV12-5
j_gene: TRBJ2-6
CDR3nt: TGTGCTAGTGGTCCTCACAGGGGTGGCTCTGGGGCCAACGTCCTGACTTTC
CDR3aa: CASGPHRGGSGANVLTF

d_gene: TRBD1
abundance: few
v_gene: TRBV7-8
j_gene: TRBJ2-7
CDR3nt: TGTGCCAGCAGCCTCCGGGACAGGGCGTACGAGCAGTACTTC
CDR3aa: CASSLRDRAYEQYF

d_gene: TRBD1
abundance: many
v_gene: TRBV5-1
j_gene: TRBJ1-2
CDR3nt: TGCGCCAGCAGCTTGGTAGACAGGGCAGAGACTAACTATGGCTACACCTTC
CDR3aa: CASSLVDRAETNYGYTF

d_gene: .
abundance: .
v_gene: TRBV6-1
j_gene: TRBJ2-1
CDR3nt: TGTGCCAGCCTGGGTGGGAGGTACAATGAGCAGTTCTTC
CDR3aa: CASLGGRYNEQFF

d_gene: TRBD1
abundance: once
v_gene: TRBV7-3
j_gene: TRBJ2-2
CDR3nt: TGTGCCAGCAGCTTAGCGGACAGGGGAAGGACCGGGGAGCTGTTTTTT
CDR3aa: CASSLADRGRTGELFF

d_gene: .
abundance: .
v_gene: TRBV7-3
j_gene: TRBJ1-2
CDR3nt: TGTGCCAGCAGCTTAGAGGGTAATGGCTACACCTTC
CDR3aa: CASSLEGNGYTF

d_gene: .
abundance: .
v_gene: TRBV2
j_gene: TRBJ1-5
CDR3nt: TGTGCCAGCAAGGAAGGGTGGAGCAATCAGCCCCAGCATTTT
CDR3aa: CASKEGWSNQPQHF

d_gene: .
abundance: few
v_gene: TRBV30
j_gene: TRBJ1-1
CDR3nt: TGTGCCTGGAGTCTGGGGACCGGGACTGAAGCTTTCTTT
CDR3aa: CAWSLGTGTEAFF

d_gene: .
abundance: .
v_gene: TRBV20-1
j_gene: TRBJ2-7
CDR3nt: TGCAGTGCTAGTTCCAGCTCTTCCCTTTCCTACGAGCAGTACTTC
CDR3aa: CSASSSSSLSYEQYF

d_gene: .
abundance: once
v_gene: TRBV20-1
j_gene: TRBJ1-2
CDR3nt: TGCAGTGCTTCTCGTCGCGGGACTAGCGGGGGCCTGGGCTACACCTTC
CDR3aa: CSASRRGTSGGLGYTF

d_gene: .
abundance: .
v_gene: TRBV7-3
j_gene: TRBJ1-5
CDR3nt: TGTGCCAGCAGCCTTTCCACAGGTCAGCCCCAGCATTTT
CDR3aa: CASSLSTGQPQHF

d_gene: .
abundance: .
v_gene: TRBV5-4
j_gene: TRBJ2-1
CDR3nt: TGTGCCAGCAGCTCCCTAACGGGGGAGTCCTACAATGAGCAGTTCTTC
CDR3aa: CASSSLTGESYNEQFF

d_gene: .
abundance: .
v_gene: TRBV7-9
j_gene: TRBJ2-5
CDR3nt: TGTGCCAGCAGTCCGGAGACCCAGTACTTC
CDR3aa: CASSPETQYF

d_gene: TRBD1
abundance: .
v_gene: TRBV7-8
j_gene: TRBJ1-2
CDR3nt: TGTGCCAGCAGCTTAGGGCCCGGGACAGGAGAGTCCTATGGCTACACCTTC
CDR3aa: CASSLGPGTGESYGYTF

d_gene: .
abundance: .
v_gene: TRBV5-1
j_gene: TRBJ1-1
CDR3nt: TGCGCCAGCAGCTTGGCCGATCGGATTTTGAACACTGAAGCTTTCTTT
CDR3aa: CASSLADRILNTEAFF

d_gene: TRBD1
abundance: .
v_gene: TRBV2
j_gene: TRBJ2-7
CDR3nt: TGTGCCAGCAGTGAACTCAGGGGGCTTATCGAGCAGTACTTC
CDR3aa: CASSELRGLIEQYF

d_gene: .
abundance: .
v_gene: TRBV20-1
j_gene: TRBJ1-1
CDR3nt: TGCAGTGCTAGAGTAGGGGAGACTGAAGCTTTCTTT
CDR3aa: CSARVGETEAFF

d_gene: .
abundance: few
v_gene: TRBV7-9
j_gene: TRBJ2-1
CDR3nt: TGTGCCAGCAGCGTCGTTCGTTCCCAGGACGATGAGCAGTTCTTC
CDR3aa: CASSVVRSQDDEQFF

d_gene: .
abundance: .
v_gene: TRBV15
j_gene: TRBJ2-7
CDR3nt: TGTGCCACCAGCAGAGGAACAGGGGGGGGTCTCGAGCAGTACTTC
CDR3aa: CATSRGTGGGLEQYF